The 23 T cell receptor beta chains reported below all come from one sample, sequenced in a study of control samples from healthy donors and cancer patients. Produced via immunoSEQ multiplex PCR; TCRdb's table is partial and in-frame only. The sample consists of about 410,000 clones, 90% of them appearing once. Sequencing used PBMCs. The receptors were gathered from a man aged 35 to 55 with head and neck cancer.

This chain uses TRBV9 with TRBJ1-2; no reliable D call. The CDR3 extends over 14 amino acids. Germline V lookup: CDR1 SGDLS, CDR2 YYNGEE. With 4 bases removed from V and 8 bases from J, the gap between germline ends came to 18 bases. DNA for the CDR3: TGTGCCAGCAGCCCCCGGACGGTCCAGGACGGCTACACCTTC. It specifies CASSPRTVQDGYTF.

The chain uses TRBV30 and TRBJ1-1; a weak D match, TRBD1 (6 bases). Germline V gives CDR1 GTSNPN, CDR2 SVGIG (reference sequence). CDR3 length equals 12 residues. Trimming pared 2 bases from V and 7 bases from J, leaving 11 bases between. The CDR3 region has the DNA TGTGCCTGGAGTTGGGGGGGCTATGAAGCTTTCTTT. Translation: CAWSWGGYEAFF.

The V and J genes are TRBV5-3 and TRBJ2-3, with TRBD2 identical over 9 bases. TRBV5-3 is flagged as an ORF with uncertain function. The CDR3 totals 15 residues. The trim removed 10 bases at V and 4 bases at J, leaving 13 bases unmatched. The CDR3 loop reads CARRRKAGGPDTQYF. CDR3 bases: TGTGCCCGACGGCGAAAGGCGGGGGGGCCAGATACGCAGTATTTT.

The chain links TRBV9 to TRBJ2-7; D may be TRBD1 (6 bases). CDR1 SGDLS and CDR2 YYNGEE come from the germline V gene. This CDR3 comprises 15 residues. V was cut by 3 bases and J by 3 bases, with 16 bases left in between. The CDR3 loop reads CASSAQTGAYYEQYF. The CDR3 DNA follows: TGTGCCAGCAGCGCCCAGACAGGAGCCTACTACGAGCAGTACTTC.

The chain employs TRBV29-1 and TRBJ1-1; D gene ambiguous. There are 13 residues in the CDR3. Looked up from germline, CDR1 is SQVTM and CDR2 is ANQGSEA. V was trimmed by 4 bases and J by 2 bases, leaving 11 bases between them. CDR3 in DNA: TGCAGCGTTGGGGTAGGATCCAACACTGAAGCTTTCTTT. Translated: CSVGVGSNTEAFF.

The chain joins TRBV9 to TRBJ2-7; D might be TRBD1 (6 bases). CDR1 is SGDLS and CDR2 is YYNGEE in the germline V gene. V was cut by 4 bases and J by 6 bases, with 20 bases left in between. The CDR3 spans 15 residues. As DNA, the CDR3 is TGTGCCAGCAGCCCCCGACTAACCACAGGGAGCGAGCAGTACTTC. It translates to CASSPRLTTGSEQYF.

This clone was counted a single time. The chain employs TRBV28 and TRBJ1-1, with D perhaps TRBD1 (5 bases). The V end was cut by 3 bases, the J end by 10 bases, with 12 bases between. The CDR3 loop spans 12 amino acids. Germline CDR1 MDHEN, CDR2 SYDVKM. The CDR3 loop is CASSLRGAGAFF. The CDR3 nucleotides read TGTGCCAGCAGTTTGAGGGGCGCAGGAGCTTTCTTT.

The rearrangement joins TRBV18 to TRBJ1-2, with D perhaps TRBD1 (6 bases). V lost 4 bases and J 7 bases, leaving 16 bases between the germline ends. The CDR3 consists of 14 residues. The V gene's germline CDR1 is KGHSH and CDR2 LQKENI. Here the CDR3 reads CASSLLEGGSGYTF. CDR3 bases: TGTGCCAGCTCACTCCTCGAGGGGGGGTCTGGCTACACCTTC. Full variable domain (missing parts from reference TRBV18 and TRBJ1-2): NAGVMQNPRHLVRRRGQEARLRCSPMKGHSHVYWYRQLPEEGLKFMVYLQKENIIDESGMPKERFSAEFPKEGPSILRIQQVVRGDSAAYFCASSLLEGGSGYTFGSGTRLTVV.

This sequence joins TRBV9 and TRBJ2-2, with D maybe TRBD2 (6 bases). Trimming removed 0 bases from V and 1 base from J, with 10 bases in between. This CDR3 is built from 16 residues. The germline V gene encodes CDR1 SGDLS and CDR2 YYNGEE. CDR3 in DNA: TGTGCCAGCAGCGTAGGGGGGGTGAGGAACACCGGGGAGCTGTTTTTT. Protein: CASSVGGVRNTGELFF.

The CDR3 bases are TGTGCCAGCAGTGAAGCGGGGACAGGGGCCTACGAGCAGTACTTC. Residues: CASSEAGTGAYEQYF. This chain joins TRBV6-1 and TRBJ2-7; TRBD1 aligns across 10 bases. The V gene end was trimmed by 0 bases and the J gene end by 2 bases; junction bases not matched to a gene: 1. Germline CDR1 MNHNS, CDR2 SASEGT. CDR3 length equals 15 residues.

The chain uses TRBV7-2 and TRBJ2-3, with 7 positions matching TRBD2. Germline V CDR1 and CDR2: SGHTA, FQGNSA. Trimming removed 2 bases from V and 5 bases from J; junction bases left unmatched: 7. The CDR3 totals 15 residues. CDR3 sequence (DNA): TGTGCCAGCAGCTTATACTGGGGGGAGGGAGATACGCAGTATTTT. Its protein is CASSLYWGEGDTQYF.

The V gene is TRBV5-5, the J gene TRBJ1-1; D may be TRBD1 (6 bases). The CDR3 totals 16 residues. Deletions cut 0 bases from V and 0 bases from J, with 12 bases between. In germline, CDR1 is SGHKS, CDR2 YYEKEE (reference sequence). The CDR3 sequence is CASSLGTANLNTEAFF. DNA for the CDR3: TGTGCCAGCAGCTTGGGGACAGCGAATTTGAACACTGAAGCTTTCTTT.

The V and J genes are TRBV7-9 and TRBJ2-3; D unclear. This CDR3 has 15 residues. Germline V lookup: CDR1 SEHNR, CDR2 FQNEAQ (reference sequence). The V end was cut by 3 bases, the J end by 0 bases, with 10 bases between. The chain's CDR3 is CASSFDQTSTDTQYF. CDR3 sequence (DNA): TGTGCCAGCAGCTTTGACCAAACTAGCACAGATACGCAGTATTTT.

The rearrangement joins TRBV2 to TRBJ1-4; 7 bases match TRBD1. Germline trimming cut 10 bases from V and 5 bases from J; bases unmatched to any gene: 7. Per the germline V gene, CDR1 is SNHLY and CDR2 is FYNNEI. The CDR3 length is 13 residues. CDR3 nucleotide sequence: TGTGCCATATCTCGGGACAGAAATGAAAAACTGTTTTTT. It yields the protein CAISRDRNEKLFF.

This clone has a handful of counts. The V call is TRBV30, the J call TRBJ1-2, with TRBD1 matching 10 bases. Per the germline V gene, CDR1 is GTSNPN and CDR2 is SVGIG (reference sequence). This CDR3 comprises 13 residues. After removal of 0 bases from V and 7 bases from J, the junction contained 2 bases not matched to a gene. CDR3 in amino acids: CAWSVGQGVGYTF. DNA for the CDR3: TGTGCCTGGAGTGTCGGACAGGGGGTTGGCTACACCTTC.

About this clone: The same CDR3 is also encoded by other DNA sequences in this sample. The rearrangement links TRBV7-6 to TRBJ2-7; D possibly matches TRBD1 or TRBD2 (6 bases each). Germline V gene sequence: CDR1 SGHVS, CDR2 FNYEAQ. The length of the CDR3 is 14 residues. V lost 3 bases, J lost 0 bases, and 9 bases lay in between. The CDR3 DNA reads TGTGCCAGCAGCTTCGGGGGCGGCTCCTACGAGCAGTACTTC. It is translated as CASSFGGGSYEQYF.

This chain uses TRBV12-3 or TRBV12-4 with TRBJ1-5, with D uncertain. V was pared by 10 bases and J by 1 base, with 11 bases between. CDR3 size: 13 residues. CDR3 in amino acids: CATRRGSNQPQHF. The CDR3, as DNA: TGTGCCACCCGCCGAGGGAGCAATCAGCCCCAGCATTTT.

The V call is TRBV28, the J call TRBJ2-3, with D possibly being TRBD2 (6 bases). The germline V gene has CDR1 MDHEN and CDR2 SYDVKM. This CDR3 spans 17 amino acids. The germline V and J ends were trimmed by 6 bases and 5 bases, with 24 bases remaining between them. The CDR3: CASSAPRLVPRGDTQYF. CDR3 nucleotides: TGTGCCAGCAGCGCGCCCCGACTAGTTCCAAGGGGAGATACGCAGTATTTT.

The CDR3 DNA sequence: TGTGCCAGCAGTGGGGGGGAAGGGTTAGGAAACACCATATATTTT. Protein sequence: CASSGGEGLGNTIYF. This chain connects TRBV28 to TRBJ1-3; a weak D match, TRBD1 (5 bases). Germline lookup yields CDR1 MDHEN and CDR2 SYDVKM. V was clipped by 5 bases and J by 4 bases, with 15 bases between them. The CDR3 runs to 15 residues.

The CDR3 DNA sequence: TGTGCCAGCAGCTCTGATCGCTATGGCTACACCTTC. Protein: CASSSDRYGYTF. The genes are TRBV5-8 and TRBJ1-2; D gene ambiguous. The CDR3 extends over 12 amino acids. The germline V gene has CDR1 SGHTS and CDR2 YDEGEE. Trimming removed 3 bases at V and 4 bases at J, with 7 bases between.

The table lists this clone with a count of one. The V gene is TRBV19, the J gene TRBJ2-1, with 10 bases matching TRBD1. With 2 bases clipped from V and 9 bases from J, the junction kept 4 bases outside the gene matches. This CDR3 is built from 14 residues. Germline V gene lookup returns CDR1 LNHDA and CDR2 SQIVND (reference sequence). In DNA form, the CDR3 reads TGTGCCAGTAGTATAAGGACAGGGGGGGTTGAGCAGTTCTTC. Amino acid sequence: CASSIRTGGVEQFF.

The chain has TRBV24-1 and TRBJ2-2; possible D gene TRBD2, 5 bases. V lost 3 bases and J 2 bases, leaving 9 bases between the germline ends. Germline V gives CDR1 KGHDR, CDR2 SFDVKD. The CDR3 is 15 amino acids. The CDR3 bases are TGTGCCACCAGTGATCAGACTAAAAACACCGGGGAGCTGTTTTTT. Protein sequence: CATSDQTKNTGELFF.

This sequence joins TRBV28 and TRBJ1-2; D call uncertain. Per the germline V gene, CDR1 is MDHEN and CDR2 is SYDVKM. This CDR3 has 15 amino acids. V dropped 5 bases and J dropped 8 bases, with 21 bases sitting between them. As DNA, the CDR3 is TGTGCCAGCAGTACACCAGCGTTCCAGATTAAGGGCTACACCTTC. It encodes CASSTPAFQIKGYTF.